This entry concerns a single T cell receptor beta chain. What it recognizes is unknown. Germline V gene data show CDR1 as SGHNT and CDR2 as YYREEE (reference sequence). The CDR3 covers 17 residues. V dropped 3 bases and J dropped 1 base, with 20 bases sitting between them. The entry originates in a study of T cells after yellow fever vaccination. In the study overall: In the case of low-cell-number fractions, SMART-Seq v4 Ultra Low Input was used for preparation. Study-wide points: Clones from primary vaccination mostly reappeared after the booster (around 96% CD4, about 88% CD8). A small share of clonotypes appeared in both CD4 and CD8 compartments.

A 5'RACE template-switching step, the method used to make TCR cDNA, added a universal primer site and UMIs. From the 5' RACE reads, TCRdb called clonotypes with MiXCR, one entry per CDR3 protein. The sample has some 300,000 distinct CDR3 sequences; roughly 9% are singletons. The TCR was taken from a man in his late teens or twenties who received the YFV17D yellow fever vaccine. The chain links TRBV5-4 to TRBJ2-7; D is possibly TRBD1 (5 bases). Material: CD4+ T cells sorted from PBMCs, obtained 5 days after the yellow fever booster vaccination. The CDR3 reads CASSSDWTQHGSYEQYF. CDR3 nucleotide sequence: TGTGCCAGCAGCTCCGATTGGACACAACACGGGTCCTACGAGCAGTACTTC. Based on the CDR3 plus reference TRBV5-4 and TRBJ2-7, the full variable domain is ETGVTQSPTHLIKTRGQQVTLRCSSQSGHNTVSWYQQALGQGPQFIFQYYREEENGRGNFPPRFSGLQFPNYSSELNVNALELDDSALYLCASSSDWTQHGSYEQYFGPGTRLTVT.